This T cell receptor (beta chain) originates from a study of Ad26.COV2.S vaccination and SARS-CoV-2 variants. The CDR3 loop spans 13 amino acids. V was pared by 4 bases and J by 1 base, with 8 bases between. Germline-derived CDR1 and CDR2 are SGHDT and YYEEEE. Documented treatment: around 19 received Ad26.COV2.S at low or high dose, single or two shots; 5 received placebo; per-sample allocation not given. Sampling happened 63 days after the first vaccine or placebo injection. A word on this clone: Its specificity is not known.

Findings of the study overall: After vaccination, reports described spike-specific CD8+ and CD4+ T cell responses as showing substantial breadth. Possible underestimation of total T cell responses by the TCR breadth and depth analyses was noted.

The method was immunoSEQ multiplex PCR; TCRdb's version includes in-frame clones alone and lacks a portion of them. Among some 240,000 clones listed, around 90% were seen once. The TCR originated in a person between 18 and 60 years old who received the Ad26.COV2.S COVID-19 vaccine or a placebo. V usage is TRBV5-6 and J usage is TRBJ1-1, with D possibly being TRBD1 (5 bases). The specimen was peripheral blood, collected in a trial of Ad26.COV2.S vaccine versus placebo. CDR3 DNA sequence: TGTGCCAGCAGCCTGACAGCGAACACTGAAGCTTTCTTT. This translates into CASSLTANTEAFF. The entire variable domain, with the rest obtained from reference TRBV5-6 and TRBJ1-1, is as follows: DAGVTQSPTHLIKTRGQQVTLRCSPKSGHDTVSWYQQALGQGPQFIFQYYEEEERQRGNFPDRFSGHQFPNYSSELNVNALLLGDSALYLCASSLTANTEAFFGQGTRLTVV.